Listed below are T cell receptor beta chains from one sample, sequenced in a study of blood T cell repertoires in COVID-19. Sequencing used immunoSEQ multiplex PCR; TCRdb keeps in-frame clones, though not all of them. The sample has roughly 180,000 clones; less than 85% are singletons. Sequences were obtained from peripheral blood. The receptors were sampled from a human donor in a cohort sampled during active COVID-19. Both conserved end residues are part of each CDR3. D genes are given only for firm matches. Clone size is stated in some rows and not others, as once, few, many or a class when expanded.

clone_size | d_call | j_call | v_call | cdr3_aa | cdr3_nt
NA | TRBD1 | TRBJ2-5 | TRBV5-1 | CASSFGQGVGETQYF | TGCGCCAGCAGCTTTGGCCAGGGGGTGGGTGAGACCCAGTACTTC
few | NA | TRBJ2-1 | TRBV9 | CASSVAGGSYNEQFF | TGTGCCAGCAGCGTAGCAGGGGGGTCCTACAATGAGCAGTTCTTC
NA | NA | TRBJ1-5 | TRBV6-1 | CASSEVSYQPQHF | TGTGCCAGCAGTGAAGTTTCGTATCAGCCCCAGCATTTT
NA | NA | TRBJ1-2 | TRBV9 | CASSPYGAGVEGYTF | TGTGCCAGCAGCCCCTACGGGGCGGGGGTCGAGGGCTACACCTTC
once | TRBD1 | TRBJ1-1 | TRBV10-2 | CASRGGQLNTEAFF | TGCGCCAGCAGGGGGGGACAGCTAAACACTGAAGCTTTCTTT
NA | NA | TRBJ1-4 | TRBV2 | CASRMSGNEKLFF | TGTGCCAGCCGAATGTCCGGGAATGAAAAACTGTTTTTT
NA | NA | TRBJ2-1 | TRBV4-1 | CASSPRGDEQFF | TGCGCCAGCAGCCCACGGGGTGATGAGCAGTTCTTC
NA | NA | TRBJ2-7 | TRBV19 | CASSSGGYEQYF | TGTGCCAGTAGTTCGGGTGGCTACGAGCAGTACTTC
NA | NA | TRBJ2-1 | TRBV7-3 | CASRFTGGSYNEQFF | TGTGCCAGCAGGTTCACAGGAGGGTCTTACAATGAGCAGTTCTTC
NA | TRBD1 | TRBJ1-1 | TRBV10-3 | CAISTTGDRFTEAFF | TGTGCCATCAGTACGACAGGGGACCGTTTCACTGAAGCTTTCTTT
NA | NA | TRBJ1-1 | TRBV11-2 | CASSLPPREWPLNTEAFF | TGTGCCAGCAGCTTACCACCGCGGGAGTGGCCTTTGAACACTGAAGCTTTCTTT
NA | TRBD1 | TRBJ1-1 | TRBV18 | CASSQRRTGQTEAFF | TGTGCCAGCTCACAAAGGAGGACAGGACAGACTGAAGCTTTCTTT
NA | NA | TRBJ2-4 | TRBV15 | CATSRDIAGLAKNIQYF | TGTGCCACCAGCAGAGATATAGCAGGACTAGCCAAAAACATTCAGTACTTC
NA | TRBD2 | TRBJ2-3 | TRBV9 | CASSPGTSGGAADTQYF | TGTGCCAGCAGCCCGGGGACTAGCGGGGGGGCCGCAGATACGCAGTATTTT
NA | NA | TRBJ1-1 | TRBV19 | CASSPRRGGTEAFF | TGTGCCAGTAGCCCACGTCGGGGAGGCACTGAAGCTTTCTTT
NA | TRBD2 | TRBJ2-7 | TRBV7-3 | CASSQRGGYEQYF | TGTGCCAGCAGCCAGCGGGGGGGATACGAGCAGTACTTC
NA | TRBD2 | TRBJ2-1 | TRBV19 | CASSTSGLMNYNEQFF | TGTGCCAGTAGTACCTCGGGACTAATGAACTACAATGAGCAGTTCTTC
NA | TRBD1 | TRBJ1-2 | TRBV13 | CASSFLGQGKRNYGYTF | TGTGCCAGCAGCTTCCTTGGACAGGGGAAGAGAAACTATGGCTACACCTTC
NA | NA | TRBJ2-3 | TRBV11-3 | CASSWGLAVSTDTQYF | TGTGCCAGCAGCTGGGGGCTAGCAGTAAGCACAGATACGCAGTATTTT
NA | NA | TRBJ1-1 | TRBV3-1/TRBV3-2 | CASRQQGEAFF | TGTGCCAGCAGGCAACAGGGTGAAGCTTTCTTT
NA | NA | TRBJ1-2 | TRBV18 | CASSPVGQEINYGYTF | TGTGCCAGCTCACCGGTGGGGCAGGAGATAAACTATGGCTACACCTTC
NA | TRBD2 | TRBJ2-7 | TRBV7-6 | CASSFGTSPAQEQYF | TGTGCCAGCAGCTTCGGGACTAGCCCGGCCCAGGAGCAGTACTTC
few | NA | TRBJ1-5 | TRBV2 | CASSDPSGDQPQHF | TGTGCCAGCAGTGATCCTTCCGGAGACCAGCCCCAGCATTTT
NA | NA | TRBJ1-1 | TRBV7-9 | CASSLGSGGHTEAFF | TGTGCCAGCAGCTTAGGCTCGGGGGGACACACTGAAGCTTTCTTT
once | TRBD2 | TRBJ2-7 | TRBV6-1 | CASSESPGLAFYEQYF | TGTGCCAGCAGTGAATCACCGGGACTAGCGTTCTACGAGCAGTACTTC
NA | TRBD1 | TRBJ1-2 | TRBV11-1 | CASSLTGDYGYTF | TGTGCCAGCAGCCTGACAGGGGACTATGGCTACACCTTC
NA | NA | TRBJ1-2 | TRBV3-1/TRBV3-2 | CASSQTGTEYGYTF | TGTGCCAGCAGCCAAACAGGGACCGAGTATGGCTACACCTTC
NA | NA | TRBJ1-5 | TRBV2 | CASSAGVDGANQPQHF | TGTGCCAGCAGCGCTGGAGTAGACGGAGCAAATCAGCCCCAGCATTTT
NA | TRBD2 | TRBJ2-1 | TRBV5-1 | CASSFGRDYYNEQFF | TGCGCCAGCAGCTTCGGCAGGGACTATTACAATGAGCAGTTCTTC
NA | NA | TRBJ1-2 | TRBV25-1 | CASTGYSTYGYTF | TGTGCCAGCACCGGGTACTCTACGTATGGCTACACCTTC
NA | TRBD2 | TRBJ2-7 | TRBV7-8 | CASSLGPAGGDYEQYF | TGTGCCAGCAGCTTAGGCCCAGCGGGGGGTGACTACGAGCAGTACTTC
NA | TRBD1 | TRBJ1-1 | TRBV2 | CASSEAWGQWVAEAFF | TGTGCCAGCAGTGAAGCATGGGGACAGTGGGTGGCTGAAGCTTTCTTT
NA | TRBD1 | TRBJ2-7 | TRBV19 | CASSLYSGTGVIYEQYF | TGTGCCAGTAGTCTCTACTCCGGGACAGGGGTTATCTACGAGCAGTACTTC
many | NA | TRBJ2-6 | TRBV28 | CASSFNGITPTSGANVLTF | TGTGCCAGCAGTTTTAACGGGATAACCCCGACGTCTGGGGCCAACGTCCTGACTTTC
NA | TRBD2 | TRBJ2-1 | TRBV12-3/TRBV12-4 | CASTVLAGNEQFF | TGTGCCAGCACCGTACTAGCGGGTAATGAGCAGTTCTTC
NA | TRBD2 | TRBJ2-5 | TRBV11-2 | CASSRSGGGGETQYF | TGTGCCAGCAGTCGTAGCGGGGGCGGTGGAGAGACCCAGTACTTC
NA | NA | TRBJ1-5 | TRBV27 | CASSLAASGSQHF | TGTGCCAGCAGTTTGGCAGCGTCAGGGTCCCAGCATTTT
NA | TRBD1 | TRBJ2-7 | TRBV3-1/TRBV3-2 | CASSPGGQGSSHEQYF | TGTGCCAGCAGCCCAGGGGGACAGGGGAGTTCCCACGAGCAGTACTTC
NA | NA | TRBJ1-1 | TRBV7-9 | CASRSDRQNTEAFF | TGTGCCAGCAGGAGCGACAGACAGAACACTGAAGCTTTCTTT
NA | NA | TRBJ2-5 | TRBV25-1 | CASSEPRQNQETQYF | TGTGCCAGCAGTGAACCTCGACAGAACCAAGAGACCCAGTACTTC
NA | NA | TRBJ2-5 | TRBV4-1 | CASSQSETQYF | TGCGCCAGCAGCCAGTCTGAGACCCAGTACTTC
NA | NA | TRBJ2-7 | TRBV5-4 | CASSGTSEYEQYF | TGTGCCAGCAGCGGGACATCTGAATACGAGCAGTACTTC